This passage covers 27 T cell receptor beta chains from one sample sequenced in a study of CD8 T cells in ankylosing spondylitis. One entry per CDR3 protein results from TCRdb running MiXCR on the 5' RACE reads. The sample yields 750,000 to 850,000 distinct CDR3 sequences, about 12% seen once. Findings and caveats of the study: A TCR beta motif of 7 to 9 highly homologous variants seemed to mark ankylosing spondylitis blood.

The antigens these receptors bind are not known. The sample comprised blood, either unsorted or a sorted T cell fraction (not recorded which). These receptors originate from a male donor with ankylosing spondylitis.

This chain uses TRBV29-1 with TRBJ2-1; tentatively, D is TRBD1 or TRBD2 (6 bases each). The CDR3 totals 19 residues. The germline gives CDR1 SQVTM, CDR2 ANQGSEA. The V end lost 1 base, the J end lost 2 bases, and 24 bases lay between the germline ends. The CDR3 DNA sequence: TGCAGCGTTGAAGTTCCGGGGGCCTTATCTCTCAGCGCCTACAATGAGCAGTTCTTC. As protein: CSVEVPGALSLSAYNEQFF.

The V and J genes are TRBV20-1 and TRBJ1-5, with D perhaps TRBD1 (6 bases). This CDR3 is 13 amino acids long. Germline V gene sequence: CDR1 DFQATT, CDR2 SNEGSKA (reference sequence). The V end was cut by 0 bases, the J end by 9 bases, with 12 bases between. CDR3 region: CSAREQGSRPQHF. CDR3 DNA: TGCAGTGCTAGAGAACAGGGTAGCCGGCCCCAGCATTTT.

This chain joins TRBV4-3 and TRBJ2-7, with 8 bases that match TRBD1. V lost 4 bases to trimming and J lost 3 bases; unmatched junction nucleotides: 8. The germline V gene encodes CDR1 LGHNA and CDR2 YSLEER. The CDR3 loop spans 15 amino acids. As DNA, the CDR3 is TGCGCCAGCAGCCTGACGGCGGGACAGGACTACGAGCAGTACTTC. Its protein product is CASSLTAGQDYEQYF.

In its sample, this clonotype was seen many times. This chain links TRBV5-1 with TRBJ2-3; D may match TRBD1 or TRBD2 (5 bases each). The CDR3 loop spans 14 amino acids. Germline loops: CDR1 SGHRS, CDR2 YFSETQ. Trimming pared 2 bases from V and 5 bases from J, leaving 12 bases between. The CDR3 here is CASSFEGRQDTQYF. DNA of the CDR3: TGCGCCAGCAGCTTCGAGGGGCGTCAAGATACGCAGTATTTT.

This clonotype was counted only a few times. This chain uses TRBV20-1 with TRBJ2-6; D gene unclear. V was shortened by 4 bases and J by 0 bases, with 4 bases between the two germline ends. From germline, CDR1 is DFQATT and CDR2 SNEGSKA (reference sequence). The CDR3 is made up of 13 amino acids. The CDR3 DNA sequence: TGCAGTGCTATTTACTCTGGGGCCAACGTCCTGACTTTC. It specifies CSAIYSGANVLTF.

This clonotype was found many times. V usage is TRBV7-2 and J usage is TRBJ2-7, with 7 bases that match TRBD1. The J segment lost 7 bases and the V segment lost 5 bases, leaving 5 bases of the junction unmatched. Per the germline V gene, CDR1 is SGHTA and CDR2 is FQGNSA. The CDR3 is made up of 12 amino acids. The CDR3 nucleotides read TGTGCCAGCAGCACGACAGGGTGGGAGCAGTACTTC. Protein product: CASSTTGWEQYF. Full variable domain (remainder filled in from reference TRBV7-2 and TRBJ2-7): GAGVSQSPSNKVTEKGKDVELRCDPISGHTALYWYRQSLGQGLEFLIYFQGNSAPDKSGLPSDRFSAERTGGSVSTLTIQRTQQEDSAVYLCASSTTGWEQYFGPGTRLTVT.

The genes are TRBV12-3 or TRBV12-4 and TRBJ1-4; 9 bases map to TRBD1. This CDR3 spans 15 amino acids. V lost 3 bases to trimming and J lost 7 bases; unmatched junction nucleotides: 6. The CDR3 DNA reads TGTGCCAGCAGTTTGGGAGCGACAGGGGGTGAAAAACTGTTTTTT. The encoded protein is CASSLGATGGEKLFF.

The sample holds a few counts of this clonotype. CDR3 sequence (DNA): TGTGCCAGCAGAGCGGGAGACAGGGCGAACTATGGCTACACCTTC. It yields the protein CASRAGDRANYGYTF. J is TRBJ1-2 and V is TRBV28; 7 nucleotides match TRBD1. Germline-derived CDR1 and CDR2 are MDHEN and SYDVKM. This CDR3 region has 15 residues. The trim removed 6 bases at V and 2 bases at J, leaving 9 bases unmatched.

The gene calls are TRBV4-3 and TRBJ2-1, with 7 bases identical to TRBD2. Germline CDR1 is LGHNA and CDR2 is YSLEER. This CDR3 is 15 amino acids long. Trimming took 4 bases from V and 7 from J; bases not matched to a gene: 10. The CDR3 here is CASSPGWGGRNEQFF. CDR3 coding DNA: TGCGCCAGCAGCCCCGGATGGGGGGGAAGGAATGAGCAGTTCTTC.

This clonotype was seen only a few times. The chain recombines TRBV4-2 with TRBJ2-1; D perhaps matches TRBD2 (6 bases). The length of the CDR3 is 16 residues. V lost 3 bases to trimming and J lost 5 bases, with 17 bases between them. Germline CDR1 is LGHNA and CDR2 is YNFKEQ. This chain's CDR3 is CASSHPTGERNNEQFF. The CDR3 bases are TGTGCCAGCAGCCACCCCACGGGAGAAAGGAACAATGAGCAGTTCTTC.

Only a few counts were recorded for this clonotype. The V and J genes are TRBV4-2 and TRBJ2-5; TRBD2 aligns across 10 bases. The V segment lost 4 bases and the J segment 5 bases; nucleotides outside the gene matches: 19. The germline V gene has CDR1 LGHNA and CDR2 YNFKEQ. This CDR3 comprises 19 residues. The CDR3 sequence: CASSPSLAGVDRGWETQYF. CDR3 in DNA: TGTGCCAGCAGCCCCTCCCTAGCGGGGGTTGACCGGGGATGGGAGACCCAGTACTTC.

The CDR3 nucleotides are TGCGCCAGCAGCTTGGAGCGGTCGGGTACGCAGTATTTT. Translating gives CASSLERSGTQYF. The chain has TRBV5-1 and TRBJ2-3; D possibly corresponds to TRBD2 (5 bases). CDR1 is SGHRS, CDR2 YFSETQ, per germline. This CDR3 is built from 13 residues. V shed 0 bases and J shed 8 bases, with 10 bases lying between them.

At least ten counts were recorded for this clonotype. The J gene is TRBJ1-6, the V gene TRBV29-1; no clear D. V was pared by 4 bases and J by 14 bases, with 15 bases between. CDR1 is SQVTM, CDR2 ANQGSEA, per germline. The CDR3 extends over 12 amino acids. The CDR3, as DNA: TGCAGCGTTGGGGAGACAAGGGAGGCCCTCCACTTT. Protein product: CSVGETREALHF. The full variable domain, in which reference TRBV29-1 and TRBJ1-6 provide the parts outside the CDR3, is SAVISQKPSRDICQRGTSLTIQCQVDSQVTMMFWYRQQPGQSLTLIATANQGSEATYESGFVIDKFPISRPNLTFSTLTVSNMSPEDSSIYLCSVGETREALHFGNGTRLTVT.

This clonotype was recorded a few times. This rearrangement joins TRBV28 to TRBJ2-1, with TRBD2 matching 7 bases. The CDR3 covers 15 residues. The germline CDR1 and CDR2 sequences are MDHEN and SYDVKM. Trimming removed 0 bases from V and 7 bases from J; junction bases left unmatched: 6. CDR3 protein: CASSLWAGARNEQFF. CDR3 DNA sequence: TGTGCCAGCAGTTTATGGGCGGGAGCGAGGAATGAGCAGTTCTTC.

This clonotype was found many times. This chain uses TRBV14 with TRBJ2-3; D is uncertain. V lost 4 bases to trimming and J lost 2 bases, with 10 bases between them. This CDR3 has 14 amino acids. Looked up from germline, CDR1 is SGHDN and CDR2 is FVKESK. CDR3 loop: CASSPLLDTDTQYF. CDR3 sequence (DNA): TGTGCCAGCAGCCCCCTACTGGACACAGATACGCAGTATTTT. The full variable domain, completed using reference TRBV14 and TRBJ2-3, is EAGVTQFPSHSVIEKGQTVTLRCDPISGHDNLYWYRRVMGKEIKFLLHFVKESKQDESGMPNNRFLAERTGGTYSTLKVQPAELEDSGVYFCASSPLLDTDTQYFGPGTRLTVL.

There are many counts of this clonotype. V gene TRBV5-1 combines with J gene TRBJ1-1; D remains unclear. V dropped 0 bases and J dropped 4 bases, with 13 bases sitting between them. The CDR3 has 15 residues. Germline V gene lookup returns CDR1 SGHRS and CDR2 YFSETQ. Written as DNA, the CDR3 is TGCGCCAGCAGCTTGGGCGGCGCCTTACTCACTGAAGCTTTCTTT. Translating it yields CASSLGGALLTEAFF.

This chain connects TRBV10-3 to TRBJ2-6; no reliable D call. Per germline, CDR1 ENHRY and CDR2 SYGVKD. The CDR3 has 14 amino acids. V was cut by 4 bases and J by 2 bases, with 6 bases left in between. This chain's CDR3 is CAISAATGANVLTF. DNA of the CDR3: TGTGCCATCAGTGCTGCTACTGGGGCCAACGTCCTGACTTTC.

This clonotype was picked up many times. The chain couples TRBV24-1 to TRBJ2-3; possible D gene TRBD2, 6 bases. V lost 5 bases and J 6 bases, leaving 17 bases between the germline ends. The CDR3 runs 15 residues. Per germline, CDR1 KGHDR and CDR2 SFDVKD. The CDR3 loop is CATSGVGEVSDTQYF. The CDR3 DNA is TGTGCCACCAGTGGCGTGGGGGAGGTATCGGATACGCAGTATTTT.

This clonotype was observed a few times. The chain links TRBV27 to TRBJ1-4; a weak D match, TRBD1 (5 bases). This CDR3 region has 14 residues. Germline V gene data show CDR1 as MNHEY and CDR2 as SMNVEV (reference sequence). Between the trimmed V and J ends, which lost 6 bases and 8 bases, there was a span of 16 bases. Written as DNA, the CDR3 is TGTGCCAGCAGCGTCCGAGGGGCGGGGGAAAAACTGTTTTTT. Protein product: CASSVRGAGEKLFF. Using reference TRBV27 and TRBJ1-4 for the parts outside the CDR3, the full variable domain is EAQVTQNPRYLITVTGKKLTVTCSQNMNHEYMSWYRQDPGLGLRQIYYSMNVEVTDKGDVPEGYKVSRKEKRNFPLILESPSPNQTSLYFCASSVRGAGEKLFFGSGTQLSVL.

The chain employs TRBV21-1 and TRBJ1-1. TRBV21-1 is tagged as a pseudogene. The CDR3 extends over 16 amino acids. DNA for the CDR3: TGTGCCAGCAGCACGGGGCCCTGGGAAAGGAACACTGAAGCTTTCTTT. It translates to CASSTGPWERNTEAFF.

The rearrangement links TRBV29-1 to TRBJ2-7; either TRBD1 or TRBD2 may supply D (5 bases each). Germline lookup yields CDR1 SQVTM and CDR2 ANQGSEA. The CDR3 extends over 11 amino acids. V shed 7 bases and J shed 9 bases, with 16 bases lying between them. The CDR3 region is CSGTRGGGQYF. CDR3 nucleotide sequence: TGCAGCGGCACCCGGGGCGGCGGGCAGTACTTC.

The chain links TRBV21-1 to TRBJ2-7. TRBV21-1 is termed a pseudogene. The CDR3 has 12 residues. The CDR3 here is CASTSKSYEQYF. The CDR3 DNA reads TGTGCCAGCACCTCAAAGAGCTACGAGCAGTACTTC.

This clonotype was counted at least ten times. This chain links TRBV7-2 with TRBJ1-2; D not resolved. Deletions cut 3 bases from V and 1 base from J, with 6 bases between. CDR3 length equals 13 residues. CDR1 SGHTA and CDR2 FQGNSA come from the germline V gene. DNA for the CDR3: TGTGCCAGCAGCTTGGGTATTAACTATGGCTACACCTTC. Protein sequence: CASSLGINYGYTF.

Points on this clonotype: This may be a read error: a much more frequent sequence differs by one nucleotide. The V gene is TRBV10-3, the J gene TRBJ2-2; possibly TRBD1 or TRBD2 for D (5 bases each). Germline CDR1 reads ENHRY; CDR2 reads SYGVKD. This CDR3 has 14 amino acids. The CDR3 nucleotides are TGTGCCTCATCAGACAGCCAAGTCGCCGGGGACCTGTTTTTT. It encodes CASSDSQVAGDLFF.

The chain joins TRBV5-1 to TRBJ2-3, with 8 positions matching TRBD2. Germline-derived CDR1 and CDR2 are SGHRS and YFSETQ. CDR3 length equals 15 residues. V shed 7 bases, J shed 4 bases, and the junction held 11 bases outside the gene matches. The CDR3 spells CASGNRGGSADTQYF. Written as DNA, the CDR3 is TGCGCCAGCGGTAACCGGGGGGGCTCCGCAGATACGCAGTATTTT.

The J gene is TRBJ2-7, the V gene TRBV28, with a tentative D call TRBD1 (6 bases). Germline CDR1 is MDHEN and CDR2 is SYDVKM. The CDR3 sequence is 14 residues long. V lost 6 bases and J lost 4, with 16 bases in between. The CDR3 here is CASRGRRTAYEQYF. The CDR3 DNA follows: TGTGCCAGCAGGGGCCGCAGGACAGCGTACGAGCAGTACTTC.

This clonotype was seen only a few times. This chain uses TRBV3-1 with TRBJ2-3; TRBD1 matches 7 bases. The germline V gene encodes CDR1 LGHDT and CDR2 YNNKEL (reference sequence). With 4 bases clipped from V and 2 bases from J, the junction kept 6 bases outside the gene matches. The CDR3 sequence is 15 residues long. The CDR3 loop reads CASSRQGRATDTQYF. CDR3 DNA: TGTGCCAGCAGCCGACAGGGAAGGGCCACAGATACGCAGTATTTT.